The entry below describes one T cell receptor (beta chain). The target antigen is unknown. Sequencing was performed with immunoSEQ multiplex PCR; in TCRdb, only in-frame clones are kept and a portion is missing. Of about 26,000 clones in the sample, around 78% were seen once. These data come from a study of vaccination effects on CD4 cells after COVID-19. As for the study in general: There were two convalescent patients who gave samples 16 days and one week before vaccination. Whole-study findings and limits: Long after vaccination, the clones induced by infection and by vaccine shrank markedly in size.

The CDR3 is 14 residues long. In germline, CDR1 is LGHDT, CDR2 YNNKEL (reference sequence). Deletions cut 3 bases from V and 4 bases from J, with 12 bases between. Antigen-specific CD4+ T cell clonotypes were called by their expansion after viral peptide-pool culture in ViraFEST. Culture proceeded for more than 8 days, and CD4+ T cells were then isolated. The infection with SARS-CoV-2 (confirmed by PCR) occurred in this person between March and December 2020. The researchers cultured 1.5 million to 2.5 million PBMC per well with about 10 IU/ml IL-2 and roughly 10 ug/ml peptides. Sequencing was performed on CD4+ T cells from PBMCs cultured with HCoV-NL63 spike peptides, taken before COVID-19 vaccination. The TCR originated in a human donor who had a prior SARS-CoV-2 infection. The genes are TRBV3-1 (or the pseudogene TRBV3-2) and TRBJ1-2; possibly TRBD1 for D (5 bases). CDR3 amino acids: CASSQTETAYGYTF. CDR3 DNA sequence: TGTGCCAGCAGCCAGACCGAGACAGCCTATGGCTACACCTTC.